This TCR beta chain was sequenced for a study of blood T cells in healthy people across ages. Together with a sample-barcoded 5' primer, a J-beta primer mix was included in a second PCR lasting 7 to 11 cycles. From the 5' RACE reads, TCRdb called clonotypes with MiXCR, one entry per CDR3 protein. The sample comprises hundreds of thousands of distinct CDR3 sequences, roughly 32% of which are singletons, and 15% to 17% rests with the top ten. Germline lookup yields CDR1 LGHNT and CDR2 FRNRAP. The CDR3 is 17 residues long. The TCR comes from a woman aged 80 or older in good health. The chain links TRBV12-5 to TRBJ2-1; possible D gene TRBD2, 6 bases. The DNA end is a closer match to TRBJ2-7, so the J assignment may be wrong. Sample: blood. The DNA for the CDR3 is TGTGCTAGTGGTTTGCCCCACCATGGACTAAATTCGCTTGAGCAGTACTTC. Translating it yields CASGLPHHGLNSLEQYF.